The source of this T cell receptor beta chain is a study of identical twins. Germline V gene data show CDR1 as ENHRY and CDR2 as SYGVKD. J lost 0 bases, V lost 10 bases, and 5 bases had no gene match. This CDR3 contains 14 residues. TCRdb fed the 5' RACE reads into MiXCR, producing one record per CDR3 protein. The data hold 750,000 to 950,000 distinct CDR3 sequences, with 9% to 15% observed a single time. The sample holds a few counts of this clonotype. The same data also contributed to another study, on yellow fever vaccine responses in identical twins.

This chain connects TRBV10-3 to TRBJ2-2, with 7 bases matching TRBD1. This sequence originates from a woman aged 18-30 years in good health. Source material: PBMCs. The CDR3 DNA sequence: TGTGCCAGCAACAGGGGTTCGAACACCGGGGAGCTGTTTTTT. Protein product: CASNRGSNTGELFF.